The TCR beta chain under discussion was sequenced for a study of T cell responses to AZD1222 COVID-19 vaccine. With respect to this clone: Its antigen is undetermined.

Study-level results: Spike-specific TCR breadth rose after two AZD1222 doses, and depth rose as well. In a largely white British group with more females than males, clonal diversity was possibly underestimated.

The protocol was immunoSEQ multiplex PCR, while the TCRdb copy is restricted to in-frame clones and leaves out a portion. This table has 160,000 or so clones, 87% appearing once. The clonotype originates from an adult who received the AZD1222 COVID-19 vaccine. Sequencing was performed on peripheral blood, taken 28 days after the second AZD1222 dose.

CDR3 nucleotide sequence: TGCGCCAGCAGTGCTAGCGGGATCGATGGAGATACGCAGTATTTT. It translates to CASSASGIDGDTQYF. This chain uses TRBV10-2 with TRBJ2-3, with 9 bases that match TRBD2. Germline trimming cut 4 bases from V and 5 bases from J; bases unmatched to any gene: 7. CDR3 length equals 15 residues. Germline loops: CDR1 WSHSY, CDR2 SAAADI.